This TCR beta chain was sequenced in a study of cytomegalovirus exposure and HLA in healthy donors. For the study at large: A prior analysis found fewer than 120 million unique TCR beta sequences from around 190 million T cells.

The PCR employed 60 Vbeta primers together with 13 Jbeta primers. Data came from immunoSEQ multiplex PCR; TCRdb stores just in-frame clones and leaves some out. The sample has roughly 240,000 clones; 82% are singletons. General observations from the study: Using the classifier, cytomegalovirus status was reportedly diagnosed with high specificity and sensitivity.

Points on this clone: Antigen unknown.

This clonotype was sampled from a woman in her thirties or forties in good health and CMV-seropositive. Sequenced sample: PBMCs.

CDR3 nucleotides: TGCGCCAGCAGCTTTGGCGGATCGAACACTGAAGCTTTCTTT. Translation gives CASSFGGSNTEAFF. The chain carries TRBV5-1 and TRBJ1-1; D unresolved. Trimming took off 2 bases at V and 1 base at J, with 9 bases between the two ends. CDR1 is SGHRS, CDR2 YFSETQ, per germline. This CDR3 region has 14 residues.